Listed below are T cell receptor beta chains from one sample, sequenced in a study of blood T cell repertoires in COVID-19. Assay used: immunoSEQ multiplex PCR; TCRdb lists only in-frame clones, some missing. The repertoire holds fewer than 150,000 clones, with about 78% as singletons. The material sequenced was peripheral blood. These receptors were taken from a man between 60 and 75 years old who had recovered from COVID-19. CDR3s include the opening cysteine and the closing phenylalanine or tryptophan. Fields, in order: V gene, J gene, clone size, D gene, CDR3 protein, CDR3 DNA. D genes are given only for firm matches. Clone sizes are given selectively: once, few, many, or a class where the clone is expanded.

TRBV4-3	TRBJ1-2	-	-	CASSQAGYRDNYGYTF	TGCGCCAGCAGCCAGGCAGGGTACAGGGATAACTATGGCTACACCTTC
TRBV28	TRBJ1-1	once	-	CASSVNKNTEAFF	TGTGCCAGCAGTGTAAACAAGAACACTGAAGCTTTCTTT
TRBV19	TRBJ1-5	-	-	CASGPSGNQPQHF	TGTGCCAGTGGGCCCAGTGGCAATCAGCCCCAGCATTTT
TRBV28	TRBJ1-2	-	TRBD1	CASKATGETANGYTF	TGTGCCAGCAAGGCCACAGGGGAAACGGCCAATGGCTACACCTTC
TRBV9	TRBJ2-7	-	-	CASSVGTVGPEQYF	TGTGCCAGCAGCGTAGGGACTGTGGGTCCAGAGCAGTACTTC
TRBV29-1	TRBJ1-2	-	-	CSVGQSTNYGYTF	TGCAGCGTTGGACAGTCTACTAACTATGGCTACACCTTC
TRBV30	TRBJ1-2	-	TRBD1	CAQGTGPLRSYGYTF	TGTGCCCAGGGGACAGGGCCCCTCCGAAGCTATGGCTACACCTTC
TRBV7-2	TRBJ1-4	-	TRBD1	CATSGTGGEKLFF	TGTGCCACCTCCGGGACAGGGGGTGAAAAACTGTTTTTT
TRBV5-5	TRBJ2-7	few	-	CASSSRPGGEQYF	TGTGCCAGCAGCTCAAGACCGGGGGGCGAACAGTACTTC
TRBV14	TRBJ2-1	-	TRBD2	CASSQGLAGMYNEQFF	TGTGCCAGCAGCCAAGGACTAGCGGGAATGTATAATGAGCAGTTCTTC
TRBV27	TRBJ1-2	-	-	CASSLMGAPGNGYTF	TGTGCCAGCAGTTTAATGGGTGCTCCGGGGAATGGCTACACCTTC
TRBV19	TRBJ2-2	-	-	CASTQDWLNTGELFF	TGTGCCAGTACCCAGGACTGGTTAAACACCGGGGAGCTGTTTTTT
TRBV24-1	TRBJ1-5	-	-	CATSPGDSNQPQHF	TGTGCCACCAGCCCCGGAGATAGCAATCAGCCCCAGCATTTT
TRBV5-1	TRBJ2-7	-	-	CASSIMGLREQYF	TGCGCCAGCAGTATAATGGGGCTGAGGGAGCAGTACTTC
TRBV20-1	TRBJ2-1	-	TRBD2	CSASREALGKQFF	TGCAGTGCTAGTCGGGAGGCGTTGGGCAAGCAGTTCTTC
TRBV7-2	TRBJ1-3	-	TRBD1	CASSSLGGRNTIYF	TGTGCCAGCAGCTCATTAGGGGGCAGAAACACCATATATTTT
TRBV20-1	TRBJ1-1	-	-	CSASPFGQRNTEAFF	TGCAGTGCTAGTCCCTTCGGACAGCGTAACACTGAAGCTTTCTTT
TRBV30	TRBJ2-5	-	-	CAWSVIQETQYF	TGTGCCTGGTCAGTCATCCAAGAGACCCAGTACTTC
TRBV5-4	TRBJ2-2	once	-	CASNMGAGLESGELFF	TGTGCCAGCAACATGGGGGCAGGGTTGGAGTCCGGGGAGCTGTTTTTT
TRBV12-5	TRBJ2-1	-	-	CASGLRYNEQFF	TGTGCTAGTGGTCTCAGGTACAATGAGCAGTTCTTC
TRBV6-1	TRBJ2-7	-	TRBD1	CASSDRGRTYEQYF	TGTGCCAGCAGTGACAGGGGGAGAACCTACGAGCAGTACTTC
TRBV5-1	TRBJ2-2	-	-	CASSLGPTGNTGELFF	TGCGCCAGCAGCCTCGGACCCACAGGGAACACCGGGGAGCTGTTTTTT
TRBV7-3	TRBJ1-1	-	-	CASSLLGMGQGTEAFF	TGTGCCAGCAGCTTACTGGGGATGGGCCAGGGAACTGAAGCTTTCTTT
TRBV5-1	TRBJ2-3	-	TRBD2	CASSLVSGGSDTQYF	TGCGCCAGCAGCTTGGTGAGCGGGGGTTCAGATACGCAGTATTTT
TRBV7-9	TRBJ2-1	many	TRBD1	CASSPGQGWYNEQFF	TGTGCCAGCAGCCCCGGACAGGGTTGGTACAATGAGCAGTTCTTC
TRBV7-8	TRBJ2-1	-	TRBD1	CASSLEGQGGRQFF	TGTGCCAGCAGCTTAGAGGGACAGGGAGGACGGCAGTTCTTC
TRBV11-2	TRBJ1-5	once	TRBD1	CASSLGTGDGQPQHF	TGTGCCAGCAGCTTAGGGACAGGGGACGGCCAGCCCCAGCATTTT
TRBV7-2	TRBJ2-3	-	-	CASSLYFTDTQYF	TGTGCCAGCAGCTTATATTTCACAGATACGCAGTATTTT
TRBV27	TRBJ1-1	-	-	CASSSYRATEAFF	TGTGCCAGCAGTTCATACAGGGCCACTGAAGCTTTCTTT
TRBV6-5	TRBJ1-2	once	TRBD1	CASSRTGDDYGYTF	TGTGCCAGCAGTAGGACAGGGGACGACTATGGCTACACCTTC
TRBV7-3	TRBJ2-1	-	TRBD2	CASSLMTSGSNEQFF	TGTGCCAGCAGCTTAATGACTAGCGGGAGCAATGAGCAGTTCTTC
TRBV5-6	TRBJ2-1	-	TRBD2	CASSFGLAGEQFF	TGTGCCAGCAGCTTCGGACTAGCTGGGGAGCAGTTCTTC
TRBV6-2/TRBV6-3	TRBJ2-1	-	TRBD2	CASSYRLVGSGANNEQFF	TGTGCCAGCAGTTACCGCTTAGTAGGTAGCGGGGCCAACAATGAGCAGTTCTTC
TRBV7-7	TRBJ2-1	-	TRBD1	CASSLATGGGSYNEQFF	TGTGCTAGCAGCTTAGCGACAGGGGGTGGCTCCTACAATGAGCAGTTCTTC
TRBV5-1	TRBJ1-4	-	-	CASSSNTGNANEKLFF	TGCGCCAGCAGCTCGAATACAGGGAACGCTAATGAAAAACTGTTTTTT
TRBV12-2	TRBJ2-1	-	-	CASRSKADRLLYNEQFF	TGTGCAAGTCGCTCTAAAGCGGACCGCCTCCTCTACAATGAGCAGTTCTTC
TRBV7-8	TRBJ1-1	-	TRBD1	CASSLRAAGGSNEAFF	TGTGCCAGCAGCCTGAGAGCCGCAGGGGGCAGTAATGAAGCTTTCTTT
TRBV4-2	TRBJ1-4	-	-	CASSPGLRNEKLFF	TGTGCCAGCAGCCCGGGACTGCGTAATGAAAAACTGTTTTTT
TRBV12-3/TRBV12-4	TRBJ2-7	-	-	CASSLSVKNEQYF	TGTGCCAGCAGTTTATCAGTGAAGAACGAGCAGTACTTC
TRBV9	TRBJ2-6	once	-	CASSPTSGANVLTF	TGTGCCAGCAGCCCTACCTCTGGGGCCAACGTCCTGACTTTC
TRBV3-1/TRBV3-2	TRBJ2-5	few	TRBD2	CASSQGSRLAGGREGETQYF	TGTGCCAGCAGCCAAGGCAGTAGGCTAGCGGGGGGTCGGGAAGGGGAGACCCAGTACTTC